This T cell receptor beta chain was observed in a study of T cell responses to AZD1222 COVID-19 vaccine. Regarding the study as a whole: CD4 TCRs associated with vaccination spanned spike, dominating at 160-218 and 743-854. Samples come after the peak T cell response, not at day 14.

This clone appeared once. What it binds is unknown. The method was immunoSEQ multiplex PCR; TCRdb's version includes in-frame clones alone and lacks a portion of them. The sample gives 150,000 or so clones, about 90% of which show up once; around 3.3% is in the top ten. The CDR3 totals 14 residues. The germline gives CDR1 SGHRS, CDR2 YFSETQ. V lost 0 bases to trimming and J lost 4 bases, with 11 bases between them. The receptor was isolated from an adult who received the AZD1222 COVID-19 vaccine. J is TRBJ2-7 and V is TRBV5-1, with unresolved D. The source was peripheral blood, collected 28 days after the second AZD1222 dose. The CDR3 loop reads CASSLDSSIYEQYF. The CDR3 nucleotides read TGCGCCAGCAGCTTGGACAGCAGTATTTACGAGCAGTACTTC.